The 18 T cell receptor beta chains reported below all come from one sample, sequenced in a study of HIV-infected children after antiretroviral therapy interruption. Sample treatment: PENTA 11 planned treatment interruption arm or continuous ART arm. Unique molecular identifiers were included in an RNA-based 3' RACE TCR library. Via MiXCR, TCRdb re-called the 3' RACE reads, giving one row per CDR3 protein. The sample has more than 12,000 distinct CDR3 sequences; about 3.4% are singletons. Sequencing was performed on CD45RO+ CD8+ T cells from PBMCs, pooled from several time points, taken from a donor given antiretroviral therapy, either interrupted or continuous. Described subset: memory CD8+ CD45RO+ CD45RA- T cells. These receptors were collected from a pool of human donors with HIV.

In this sample, this clonotype turned up many times. V gene TRBV6-5 combines with J gene TRBJ1-6; tentatively, D is TRBD1 (6 bases). Germline assignment: CDR1 MNHEY and CDR2 SVGAGI. The CDR3 is 15 amino acids. Trimming shortened V by 4 bases and J by 3 bases, and 10 bases separated the two germline ends. The CDR3 sequence is CASSSTGFYNSPLHF. CDR3 nucleotides: TGTGCCAGCAGTTCTACAGGGTTCTATAATTCACCCCTCCACTTT.

This clonotype was recorded many times. The rearrangement joins TRBV6-1 to TRBJ2-6; TRBD1 might be the D (5 bases). Trimming took 3 bases from V and 4 from J, leaving 10 bases between them. The CDR3 is 15 amino acids. Germline CDR1 and CDR2: MNHNS and SASEGT. In DNA form, the CDR3 reads TGTGCCAGCAGTGACTCAGGGTCCGGGGCCAACGTCCTGACTTTC. Translated: CASSDSGSGANVLTF.

This clonotype was recorded at least ten times. The chain recombines TRBV28 with TRBJ1-1, with D possibly matching TRBD1 (6 bases). Trimming removed 4 bases at V and 5 bases at J, with 26 bases between. There are 18 residues in the CDR3. Germline assignment: CDR1 MDHEN and CDR2 SYDVKM. In DNA form, the CDR3 reads TGTGCCAGCAGTTCCCGCCCAGACAGGCGACCCCTTAGGACTGAAGCTTTCTTT. Protein sequence: CASSSRPDRRPLRTEAFF.

This clonotype is medium-sized (0.01 to 0.1%) by share. The chain carries TRBV3-1 and TRBJ1-1; unclear D gene. Trimming left V 4 bases short and J 1 base short, with 7 bases between. The CDR3 extends over 13 amino acids. The germline V gene has CDR1 LGHDT and CDR2 YNNKEL (reference sequence). CDR3 sequence reads: CASSLVQNTEAFF. CDR3 bases: TGTGCCAGCAGCCTGGTACAGAACACTGAAGCTTTCTTT.

In this sample, this clonotype turned up many times. V usage is TRBV6-1 and J usage is TRBJ2-1; either TRBD1 or TRBD2 may fit D (5 bases each). From germline, CDR1 is MNHNS and CDR2 SASEGT. There are 15 residues in the CDR3. V was clipped by 7 bases and J by 1 base, with 14 bases between them. The CDR3 loop is CASTHRDGSYNEQFF. The CDR3 region has the DNA TGTGCCAGCACTCACCGGGACGGATCCTACAATGAGCAGTTCTTC.

This chain connects TRBV12-3 or TRBV12-4 to TRBJ1-2; D call uncertain. Trimming left V 6 bases short and J 1 base short, with 12 bases between. The CDR3 runs 14 residues. The CDR3 sequence: CASRPGPFNYGYTF. As DNA, the CDR3 is TGTGCCAGCAGACCGGGTCCCTTTAACTATGGCTACACCTTC.

This clonotype was detected many times. The chain links TRBV5-1 to TRBJ1-1; 7 bases line up with TRBD1. With V trimmed by 3 bases and J by 2 bases, 4 bases remained unmatched. CDR3 size: 14 residues. From germline, CDR1 is SGHRS and CDR2 YFSETQ. CDR3 loop: CASSYRDRNTEAFF. The CDR3 nucleotides are TGCGCCAGCAGCTACCGGGACAGAAACACTGAAGCTTTCTTT.

This clonotype was counted many times. The CDR3 region is CASKVADRALGDEKLFF. The DNA for the CDR3 is TGTGCCAGCAAGGTGGCCGACCGGGCCCTCGGGGATGAAAAACTGTTTTTT. This rearrangement joins TRBV2 to TRBJ1-4; D is unclear. There are 17 residues in the CDR3. Germline CDR1 is SNHLY and CDR2 is FYNNEI. The germline V and J ends were trimmed by 7 bases and 6 bases, with 24 bases remaining between them.

This clonotype is classed as large (0.1 to 1%). This chain links TRBV20-1 with TRBJ1-5, with D unclear. The length of the CDR3 is 13 residues. V was cut by 1 base and J by 5 bases, with 9 bases left in between. Germline CDR1 reads DFQATT; CDR2 reads SNEGSKA (reference sequence). The CDR3 reads CSARVAGDQPQHF. The CDR3 region has the DNA TGCAGTGCTAGAGTAGCAGGTGATCAGCCCCAGCATTTT.

In this sample, this clonotype turned up many times. The V gene is TRBV20-1, the J gene TRBJ2-7; 7 nucleotides match TRBD1. The V and J ends lost 7 bases and 0 bases, in that order; junction bases with no gene match: 15. The CDR3 has 16 amino acids. Germline loops: CDR1 DFQATT, CDR2 SNEGSKA (reference sequence). The CDR3 DNA follows: TGCAGTGGAATCACATTTGGGGACAGCTTCTCCTACGAGCAGTACTTC. It codes for CSGITFGDSFSYEQYF.

This clonotype was seen at least ten times. V gene TRBV28 combines with J gene TRBJ2-5, with 7 positions matching TRBD1. Germline CDR1 is MDHEN and CDR2 is SYDVKM. The V gene end was trimmed by 4 bases and the J gene end by 0 bases; junction bases not matched to a gene: 5. The CDR3 consists of 15 residues. Here the CDR3 reads CASSSGQLHQETQYF. DNA of the CDR3: TGTGCCAGCAGTTCGGGACAGCTCCACCAAGAGACCCAGTACTTC.

The sample holds many counts of this clonotype. This chain joins TRBV20-1 and TRBJ2-7; D is undetermined. The germline V gene encodes CDR1 DFQATT and CDR2 SNEGSKA (reference sequence). The CDR3 extends over 14 amino acids. Trimming shortened V by 6 bases and J by 1 base, and 16 bases separated the two germline ends. In nucleotides, the CDR3 is TGCAGTGCCGTCCCTGGGGTGGGGTCCTACGAGCAGTACTTC. This translates into CSAVPGVGSYEQYF.

The rearrangement links TRBV20-1 to TRBJ2-7; D might be TRBD2 (6 bases). The CDR3 sequence is 14 residues long. V was clipped by 0 bases and J by 2 bases, with 11 bases between them. Germline CDR1 reads DFQATT; CDR2 reads SNEGSKA (reference sequence). The CDR3 coding sequence is TGCAGTGCTAGAGATGGGGGGTTCCCCTACGAGCAGTACTTC. Translating it yields CSARDGGFPYEQYF.

This clonotype was recorded many times. The genes are TRBV29-1 and TRBJ2-7, with D unclear. Germline CDR1 is SQVTM and CDR2 is ANQGSEA. The CDR3 is 12 residues long. Trimming removed 6 bases at V and 5 bases at J, with 14 bases between. CDR3 coding DNA: TGCAGCGTGGACCTTGTTCCAAACGAGCAGTACTTC. This gives the protein CSVDLVPNEQYF.

This clonotype has just a few counts. V is TRBV27 and J is TRBJ2-7; D is possibly TRBD1 (5 bases). V shed 2 bases and J shed 0 bases, with 14 bases lying between them. Germline CDR1 is MNHEY and CDR2 is SMNVEV (reference sequence). The CDR3 extends over 16 amino acids. CDR3 region: CASSLIAGLGSYEQYF. The CDR3 DNA reads as TGTGCCAGCAGTTTAATCGCAGGGTTGGGCTCCTACGAGCAGTACTTC.

This clonotype has at least ten counts. V gene TRBV5-6 combines with J gene TRBJ1-1; D might be TRBD1 (5 bases). Germline lookup yields CDR1 SGHDT and CDR2 YYEEEE. CDR3 length: 13 residues. Trimming stripped 1 base from V and 8 bases from J, with 12 bases between. The CDR3 sequence is CASSLPDTEEAFF. For the CDR3, the DNA is TGTGCCAGCAGCTTGCCGGACACCGAGGAAGCTTTCTTT.

This clonotype was observed many times. This chain connects TRBV6-4 to TRBJ1-1; D unresolved. The V gene's germline CDR1 is MRHNA and CDR2 SNTAGT. V was pared by 0 bases and J by 8 bases, with 10 bases between. This CDR3 is built from 13 residues. Written as DNA, the CDR3 is TGTGCCAGCAGTGACTCGAGCCGGGGAGAAGCTTTCTTT. Translation gives CASSDSSRGEAFF.

In this sample, this clonotype turned up a few times. The V gene is TRBV27, the J gene TRBJ2-7, with a tentative D call TRBD1 (5 bases). V lost 5 bases, J lost 2 bases, and 13 bases lay in between. The length of the CDR3 is 14 residues. CDR1 MNHEY and CDR2 SMNVEV come from the germline V gene (reference sequence). CDR3 region: CASSVGAVTYEQYF. The CDR3 coding sequence is TGTGCCAGCAGTGTAGGGGCAGTGACCTACGAGCAGTACTTC.